The entry below gives a single T cell receptor beta chain sequence along with its context. Its antigen is unknown. These data come from a study of tumor-infiltrating lymphocytes in localized non-small cell lung cancer. Study-level findings and limits: Different pieces of the same tissue were used for each assay.

Assay: immunoSEQ multiplex PCR; the TCRdb copy retains only in-frame clones and omits some. The data contain some 17,000 clones, 70% to 80% of them singletons. Trimming cost V 2 bases and J 2 bases, with 7 bases left between them. Germline lookup yields CDR1 MNHEY and CDR2 SVGAGI. The CDR3 runs 14 residues. V usage is TRBV6-5 and J usage is TRBJ1-3, with D unclear. The specimen sequenced was lung tumor tissue. The TCR sequence derives from a human donor with non-small cell lung cancer. CDR3 protein: CASSYNAAGNTIYF. The CDR3 bases are TGTGCCAGCAGTTACAACGCGGCTGGAAACACCATATATTTT.